This TCR beta chain originates from a study of blood T cells in healthy people across ages. The CDR3 has 15 amino acids. CDR1 is LGHDT, CDR2 YNNKEL, per germline (reference sequence). V shed 3 bases and J shed 0 bases, with 12 bases lying between them. Overall study findings and caveats: Any conclusive comparison of naive versus antigen-experienced cells was prevented by using unsorted PBMCs.

About this clonotype itself: What it binds is not known.

All donors came from Russia, were Caucasian and healthy, and spanned ages about 6 to 100. Using a J-beta primer mix together with a sample-barcoded 5' primer, a second PCR was run for 7 to 11 cycles. One entry per CDR3 protein results from TCRdb running MiXCR on the 5' RACE reads. The sample lists 660,000 or so distinct CDR3 sequences; around three fifths were seen once. The sample was blood. This receptor was obtained from a man aged 60-69 years in good health. The rearrangement uses TRBV3-1 and TRBJ2-7; D is perhaps TRBD2 (6 bases). The CDR3 coding sequence is TGTGCCAGCAGCCAGTCTCGGGGGAGCTCCTACGAGCAGTACTTC. Its protein product is CASSQSRGSSYEQYF.